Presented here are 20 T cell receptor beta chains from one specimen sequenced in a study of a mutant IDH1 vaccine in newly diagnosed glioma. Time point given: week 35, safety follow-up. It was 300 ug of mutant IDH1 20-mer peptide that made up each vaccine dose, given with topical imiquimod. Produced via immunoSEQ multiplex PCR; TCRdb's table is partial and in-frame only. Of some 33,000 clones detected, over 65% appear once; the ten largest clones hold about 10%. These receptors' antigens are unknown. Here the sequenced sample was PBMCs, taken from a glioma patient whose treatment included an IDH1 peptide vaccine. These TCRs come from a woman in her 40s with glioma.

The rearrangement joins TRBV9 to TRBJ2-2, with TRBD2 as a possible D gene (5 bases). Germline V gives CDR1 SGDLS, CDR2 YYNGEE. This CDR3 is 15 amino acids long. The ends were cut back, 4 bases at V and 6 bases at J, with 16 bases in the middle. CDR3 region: CASSPPDRDAGELFF. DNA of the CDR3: TGTGCCAGCAGCCCCCCGGACCGGGATGCCGGGGAGCTGTTTTTT.

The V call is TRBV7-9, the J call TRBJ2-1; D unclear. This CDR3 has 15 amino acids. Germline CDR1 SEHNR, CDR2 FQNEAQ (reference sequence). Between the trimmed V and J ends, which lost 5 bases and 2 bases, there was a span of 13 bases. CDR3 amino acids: CASSPRRAAYNEQFF. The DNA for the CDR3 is TGTGCCAGCAGCCCCCGACGGGCCGCCTACAATGAGCAGTTCTTC.

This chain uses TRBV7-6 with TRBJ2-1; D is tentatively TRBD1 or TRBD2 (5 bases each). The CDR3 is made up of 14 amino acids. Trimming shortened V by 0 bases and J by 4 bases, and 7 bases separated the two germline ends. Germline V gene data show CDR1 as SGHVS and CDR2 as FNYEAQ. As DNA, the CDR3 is TGTGCCAGCAGCTTAGCGGGGGATTACAATGAGCAGTTCTTC. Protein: CASSLAGDYNEQFF.

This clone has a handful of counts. CDR3 in amino acids: CASSESPSGGAGTGELFF. The CDR3 DNA is TGTGCCAGCAGTGAATCCCCTAGCGGGGGGGCTGGGACCGGGGAGCTGTTTTTT. The V gene is TRBV25-1, the J gene TRBJ2-2, with 12 bases that match TRBD2. J gave up 5 bases and V 1 base, and 8 bases lay outside the gene matches. The CDR3 sequence is 18 residues long. Germline V lookup: CDR1 MGHDK, CDR2 SYGVNS.

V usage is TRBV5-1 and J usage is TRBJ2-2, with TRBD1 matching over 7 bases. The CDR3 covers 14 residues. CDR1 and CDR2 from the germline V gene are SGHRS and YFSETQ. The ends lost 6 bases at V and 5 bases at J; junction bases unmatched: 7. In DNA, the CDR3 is TGCGCCAGCAAAACAGGGGTGGAGACCGGGGAGCTGTTTTTT. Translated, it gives CASKTGVETGELFF.

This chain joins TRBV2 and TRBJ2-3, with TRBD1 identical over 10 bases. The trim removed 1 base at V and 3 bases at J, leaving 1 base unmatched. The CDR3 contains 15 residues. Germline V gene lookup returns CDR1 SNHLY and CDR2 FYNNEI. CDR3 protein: CASSEEGQGTDTQYF. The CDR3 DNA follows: TGTGCCAGCAGTGAAGAGGGACAGGGGACAGATACGCAGTATTTT. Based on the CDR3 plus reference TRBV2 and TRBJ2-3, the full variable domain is EPEVTQTPSHQVTQMGQEVILRCVPISNHLYFYWYRQILGQKVEFLVSFYNNEISEKSEIFDDQFSVERPDGSNFTLKIRSTKLEDSAMYFCASSEEGQGTDTQYFGPGTRLTVL.

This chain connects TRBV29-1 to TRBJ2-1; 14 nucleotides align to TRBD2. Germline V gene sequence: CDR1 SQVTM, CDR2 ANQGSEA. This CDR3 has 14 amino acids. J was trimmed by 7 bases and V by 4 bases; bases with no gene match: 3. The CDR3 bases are TGCAGCGTTGTGGGGACTAGCGGGGGTAATGAGCAGTTCTTC. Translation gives CSVVGTSGGNEQFF.

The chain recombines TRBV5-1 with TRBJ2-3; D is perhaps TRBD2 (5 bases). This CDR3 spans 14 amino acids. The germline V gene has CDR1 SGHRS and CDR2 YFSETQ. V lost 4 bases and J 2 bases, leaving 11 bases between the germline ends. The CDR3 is CASSAVAPTDTQYF. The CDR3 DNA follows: TGCGCCAGCAGCGCCGTAGCGCCCACAGATACGCAGTATTTT.

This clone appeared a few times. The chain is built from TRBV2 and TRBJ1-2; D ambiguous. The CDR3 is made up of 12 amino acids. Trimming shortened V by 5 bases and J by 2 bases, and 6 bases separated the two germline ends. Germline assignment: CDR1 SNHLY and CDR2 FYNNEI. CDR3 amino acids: CASSRGNYGYTF. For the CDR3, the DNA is TGTGCCAGCAGTCGAGGGAACTATGGCTACACCTTC.

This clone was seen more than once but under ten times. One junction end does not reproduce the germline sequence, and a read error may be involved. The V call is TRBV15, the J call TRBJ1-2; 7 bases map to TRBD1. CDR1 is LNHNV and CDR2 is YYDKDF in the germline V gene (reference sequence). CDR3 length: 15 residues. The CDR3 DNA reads TGTGCCACCAGCAGAGACCTTTCCGGGACAGAGGCTGGAGCCTTC. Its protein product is CATSRDLSGTEAGAF.

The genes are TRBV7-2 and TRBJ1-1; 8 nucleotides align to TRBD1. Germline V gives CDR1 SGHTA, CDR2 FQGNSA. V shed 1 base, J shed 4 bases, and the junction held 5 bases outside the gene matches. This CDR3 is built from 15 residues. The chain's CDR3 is CASSLVQGAGTEAFF. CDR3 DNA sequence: TGTGCCAGCAGCTTAGTCCAGGGGGCAGGCACTGAAGCTTTCTTT.

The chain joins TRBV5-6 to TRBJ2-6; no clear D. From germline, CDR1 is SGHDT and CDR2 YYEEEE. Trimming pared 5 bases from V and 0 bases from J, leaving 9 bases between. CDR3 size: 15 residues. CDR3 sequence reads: CASSIETSGANVLTF. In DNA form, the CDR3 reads TGTGCCAGCAGTATTGAAACCTCTGGGGCCAACGTCCTGACTTTC. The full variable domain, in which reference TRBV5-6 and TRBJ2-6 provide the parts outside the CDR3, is DAGVTQSPTHLIKTRGQQVTLRCSPKSGHDTVSWYQQALGQGPQFIFQYYEEEERQRGNFPDRFSGHQFPNYSSELNVNALLLGDSALYLCASSIETSGANVLTFGAGSRLTVL.

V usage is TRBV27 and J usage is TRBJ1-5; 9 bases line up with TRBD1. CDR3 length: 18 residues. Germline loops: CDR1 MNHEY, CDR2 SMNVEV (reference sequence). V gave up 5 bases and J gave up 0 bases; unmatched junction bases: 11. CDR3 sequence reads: CASSLSRGQGYSNQPQHF. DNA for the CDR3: TGTGCCAGCAGTCTCTCTCGGGGACAGGGCTATAGCAATCAGCCCCAGCATTTT.

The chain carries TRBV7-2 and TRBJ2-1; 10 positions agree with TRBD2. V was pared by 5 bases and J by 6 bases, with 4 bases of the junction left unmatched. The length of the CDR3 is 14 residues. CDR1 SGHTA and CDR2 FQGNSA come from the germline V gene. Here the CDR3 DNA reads TGTGCCAGCAGCCCGCGACTAGCGGGCAATGAGCAGTTCTTC. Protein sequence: CASSPRLAGNEQFF. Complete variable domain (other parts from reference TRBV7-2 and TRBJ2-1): GAGVSQSPSNKVTEKGKDVELRCDPISGHTALYWYRQSLGQGLEFLIYFQGNSAPDKSGLPSDRFSAERTGGSVSTLTIQRTQQEDSAVYLCASSPRLAGNEQFFGPGTRLTVL.

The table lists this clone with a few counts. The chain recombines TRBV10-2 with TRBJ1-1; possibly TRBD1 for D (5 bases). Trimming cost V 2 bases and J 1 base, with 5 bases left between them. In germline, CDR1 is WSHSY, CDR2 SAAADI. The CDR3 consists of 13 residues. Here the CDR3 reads CASSEQGNTEAFF. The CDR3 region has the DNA TGCGCCAGCAGTGAGCAGGGGAACACTGAAGCTTTCTTT.

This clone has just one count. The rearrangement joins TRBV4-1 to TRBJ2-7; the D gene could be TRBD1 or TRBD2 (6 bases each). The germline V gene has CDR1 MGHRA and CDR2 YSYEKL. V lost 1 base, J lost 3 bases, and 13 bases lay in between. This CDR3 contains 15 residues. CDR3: CASSQGRGPLYEQYF. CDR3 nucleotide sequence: TGCGCCAGCAGCCAAGGCCGGGGGCCCCTCTACGAGCAGTACTTC.

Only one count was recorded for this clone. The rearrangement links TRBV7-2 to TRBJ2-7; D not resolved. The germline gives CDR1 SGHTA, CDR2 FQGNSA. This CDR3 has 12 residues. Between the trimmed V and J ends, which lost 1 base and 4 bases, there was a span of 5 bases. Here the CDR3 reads CASSLGVYEQYF. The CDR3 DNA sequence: TGTGCCAGCAGCTTAGGCGTGTACGAGCAGTACTTC.

The DNA for the CDR3 is TGCAGCGTTGAAGTCAGGGACAACCGGCATCTCTCCTACGAGCAGTACTTC. Encoded protein: CSVEVRDNRHLSYEQYF. The rearrangement joins TRBV29-1 to TRBJ2-5, with a possible D match to TRBD1 (6 bases). The DNA end favors TRBJ2-7, so the J call may be wrong. Germline assignment: CDR1 SQVTM and CDR2 ANQGSEA. The CDR3 loop spans 17 amino acids.

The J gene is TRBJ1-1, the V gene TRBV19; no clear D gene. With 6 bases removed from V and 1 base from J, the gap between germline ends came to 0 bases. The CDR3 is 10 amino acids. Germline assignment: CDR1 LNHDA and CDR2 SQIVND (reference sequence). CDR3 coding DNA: TGTGCCAGTAGGAACACTGAAGCTTTCTTT. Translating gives CASRNTEAFF.

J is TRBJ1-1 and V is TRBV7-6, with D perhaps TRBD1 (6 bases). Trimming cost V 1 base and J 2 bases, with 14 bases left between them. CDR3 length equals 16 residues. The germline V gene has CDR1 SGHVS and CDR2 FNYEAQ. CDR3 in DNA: TGTGCCAGCAGCTTAGGGGCGGGGGCGAGAAACACTGAAGCTTTCTTT. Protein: CASSLGAGARNTEAFF.